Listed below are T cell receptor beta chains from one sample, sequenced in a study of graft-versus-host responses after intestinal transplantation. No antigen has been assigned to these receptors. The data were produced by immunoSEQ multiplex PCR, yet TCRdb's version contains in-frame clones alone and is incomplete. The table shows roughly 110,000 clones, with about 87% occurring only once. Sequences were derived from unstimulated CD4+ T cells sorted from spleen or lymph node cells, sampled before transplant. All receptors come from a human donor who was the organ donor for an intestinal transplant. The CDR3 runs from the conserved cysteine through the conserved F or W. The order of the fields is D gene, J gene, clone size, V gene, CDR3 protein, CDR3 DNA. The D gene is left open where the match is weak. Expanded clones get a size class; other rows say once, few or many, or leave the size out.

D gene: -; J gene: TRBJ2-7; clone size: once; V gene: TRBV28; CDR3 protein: CASSFPGDSAYEQYF; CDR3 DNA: TGTGCCAGCAGTTTCCCTGGGGATTCGGCCTACGAGCAGTACTTC
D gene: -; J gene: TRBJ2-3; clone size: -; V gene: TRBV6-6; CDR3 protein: CASNPRPNADTQYF; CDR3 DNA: TGTGCCAGCAACCCCCGGCCGAATGCGGATACGCAGTATTTT
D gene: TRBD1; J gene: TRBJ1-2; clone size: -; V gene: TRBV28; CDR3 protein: CASSLGQGKYGYTF; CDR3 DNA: TGTGCCAGCAGTTTGGGACAGGGGAAATATGGCTACACCTTC
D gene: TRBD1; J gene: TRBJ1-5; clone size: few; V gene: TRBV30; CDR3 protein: CAWGTGGGGRYQPQHF; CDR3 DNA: TGTGCCTGGGGAACAGGGGGTGGGGGGAGATATCAGCCCCAGCATTTT
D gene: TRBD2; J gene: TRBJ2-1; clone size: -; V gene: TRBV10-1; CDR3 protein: CASSVGGAYNEQFF; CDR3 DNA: TGCGCCAGCAGTGTCGGGGGGGCCTACAATGAGCAGTTCTTC
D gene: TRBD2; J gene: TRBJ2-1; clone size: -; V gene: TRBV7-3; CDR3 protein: CASSRTPGGGMNEQFF; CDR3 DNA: TGTGCCAGCAGCAGGACCCCGGGCGGGGGAATGAATGAGCAGTTCTTC
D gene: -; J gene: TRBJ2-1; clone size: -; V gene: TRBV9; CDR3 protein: CASSVGNSAYNEQFF; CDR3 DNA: TGTGCCAGCAGCGTAGGAAATAGCGCCTACAATGAGCAGTTCTTC
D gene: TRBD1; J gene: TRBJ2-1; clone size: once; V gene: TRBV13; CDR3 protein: CASSLRKGAQFF; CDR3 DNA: TGTGCCAGCAGCTTGAGAAAGGGGGCGCAGTTCTTC
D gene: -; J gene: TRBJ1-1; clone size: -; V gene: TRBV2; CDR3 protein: CASRDRENTEAFF; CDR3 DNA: TGTGCCAGCAGGGACAGAGAGAACACTGAAGCTTTCTTT
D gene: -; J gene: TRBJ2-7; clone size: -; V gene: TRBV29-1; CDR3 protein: CSVATGRVEQYF; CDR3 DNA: TGCAGCGTTGCCACAGGACGGGTCGAGCAGTACTTC
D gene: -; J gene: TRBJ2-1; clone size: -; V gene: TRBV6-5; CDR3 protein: CASSYRDPSYNEQFF; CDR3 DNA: TGTGCCAGCAGTTACCGGGACCCTTCCTACAATGAGCAGTTCTTC
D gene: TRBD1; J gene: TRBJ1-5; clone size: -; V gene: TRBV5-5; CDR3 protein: CASSPETGTGYNQPQHF; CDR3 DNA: TGTGCCAGCAGCCCCGAGACCGGGACAGGGTACAATCAGCCCCAGCATTTT
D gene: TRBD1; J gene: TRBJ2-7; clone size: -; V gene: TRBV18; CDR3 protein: CASSPPTGGLDEQYF; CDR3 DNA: TGTGCCAGCTCACCACCTACAGGGGGTCTTGACGAGCAGTACTTC
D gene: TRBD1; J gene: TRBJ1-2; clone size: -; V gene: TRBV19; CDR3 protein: CASSVGQTNYGYTF; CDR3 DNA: TGTGCCAGTAGTGTGGGACAGACTAACTATGGCTACACCTTC
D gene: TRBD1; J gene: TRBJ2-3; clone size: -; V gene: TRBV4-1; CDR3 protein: CASSQDRRQGGTDTQYF; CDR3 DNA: TGCGCCAGCAGCCAAGATCGGAGACAGGGAGGCACAGATACGCAGTATTTT
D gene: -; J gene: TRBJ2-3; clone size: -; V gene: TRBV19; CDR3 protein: CASSYRGATDTQYF; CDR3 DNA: TGTGCCAGTAGTTACCGGGGGGCAACAGATACGCAGTATTTT
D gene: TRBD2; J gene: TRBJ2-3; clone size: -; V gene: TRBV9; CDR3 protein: CASSAPSGAVDTQYF; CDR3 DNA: TGTGCCAGCAGCGCGCCTAGCGGGGCGGTAGATACGCAGTATTTT
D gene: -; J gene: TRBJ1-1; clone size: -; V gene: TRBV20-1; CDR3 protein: CSAPSGHTAFF; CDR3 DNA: TGCAGTGCCCCCTCCGGTCACACAGCTTTCTTT
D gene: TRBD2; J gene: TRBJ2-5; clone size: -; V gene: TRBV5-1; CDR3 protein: CASSSGGAETQYF; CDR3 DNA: TGCGCCAGCAGCTCGGGGGGGGCGGAGACCCAGTACTTC
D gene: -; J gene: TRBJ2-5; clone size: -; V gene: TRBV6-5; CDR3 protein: CASSYGRQETQYF; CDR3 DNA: TGTGCCAGCAGTTACGGGCGACAAGAGACCCAGTACTTC
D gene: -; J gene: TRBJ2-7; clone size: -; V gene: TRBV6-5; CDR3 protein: CASSERGYEQYF; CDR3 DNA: TGTGCCAGCAGCGAACGGGGATACGAGCAGTACTTC
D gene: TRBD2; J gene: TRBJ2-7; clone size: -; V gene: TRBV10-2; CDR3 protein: CASWEGRYEQYF; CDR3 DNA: TGCGCCAGCTGGGAGGGCCGCTACGAGCAGTACTTC
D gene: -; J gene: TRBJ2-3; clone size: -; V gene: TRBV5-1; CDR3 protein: CASSLTIAGGRTDTQYF; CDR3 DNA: TGCGCCAGCAGCTTGACGATCGCAGGAGGCCGCACGGATACGCAGTATTTT
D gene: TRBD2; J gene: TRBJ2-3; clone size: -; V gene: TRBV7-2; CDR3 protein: CASSLRTSEGDTQYF; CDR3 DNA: TGTGCCAGCAGCTTAAGGACTAGCGAGGGAGATACGCAGTATTTT
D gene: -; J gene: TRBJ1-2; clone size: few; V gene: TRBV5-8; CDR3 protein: CASSLRKSGYTF; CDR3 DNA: TGTGCCAGCAGCCTTCGAAAGTCGGGCTACACCTTC
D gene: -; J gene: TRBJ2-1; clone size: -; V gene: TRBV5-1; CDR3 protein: CASSLGSSYNEQFF; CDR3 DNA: TGCGCCAGCAGCTTGGGTAGCTCCTACAATGAGCAGTTCTTC
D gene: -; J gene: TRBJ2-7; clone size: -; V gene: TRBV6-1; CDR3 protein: CASSDRRQEVSYEQYF; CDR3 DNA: TGTGCCAGCAGTGATCGGAGACAGGAGGTATCCTACGAGCAGTACTTC
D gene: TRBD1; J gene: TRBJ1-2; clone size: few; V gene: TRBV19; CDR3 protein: CASSRDAAGGYGYTF; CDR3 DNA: TGTGCCAGTAGCCGCGACGCGGCAGGGGGCTATGGCTACACCTTC
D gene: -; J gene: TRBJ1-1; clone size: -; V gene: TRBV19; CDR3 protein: CASSGSDGLNTEAFF; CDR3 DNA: TGTGCCAGTAGTGGCTCGGACGGGTTGAACACTGAAGCTTTCTTT
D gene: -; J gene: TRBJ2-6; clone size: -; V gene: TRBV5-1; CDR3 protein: CASSLFPDGANVLTF; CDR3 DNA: TGCGCCAGCAGCTTGTTTCCCGACGGGGCCAACGTCCTGACTTTC
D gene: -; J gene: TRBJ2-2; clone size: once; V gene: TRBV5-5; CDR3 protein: CASSLQGSGELFF; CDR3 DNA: TGTGCCAGCAGCTTACAGGGTTCCGGGGAGCTGTTTTTT
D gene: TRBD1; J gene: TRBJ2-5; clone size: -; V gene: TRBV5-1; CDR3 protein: CASSLAGQGVAGETQYF; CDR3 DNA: TGCGCCAGCAGCTTGGCCGGGCAGGGGGTGGCGGGAGAGACCCAGTACTTC
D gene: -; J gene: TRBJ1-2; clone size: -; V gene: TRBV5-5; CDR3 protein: CASSLDMSYTF; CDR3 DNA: TGTGCCAGCAGCTTGGATATGAGCTACACCTTC
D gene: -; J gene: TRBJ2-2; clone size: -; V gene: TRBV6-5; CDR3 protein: CASSIRIRAAGELFF; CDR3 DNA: TGTGCCAGCAGTATCCGGATACGGGCGGCCGGGGAGCTGTTTTTT
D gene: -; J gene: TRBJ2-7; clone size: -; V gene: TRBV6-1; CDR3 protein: CASNSRTISYEQYF; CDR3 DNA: TGTGCCAGCAACTCCAGGACTATATCATACGAGCAGTACTTC
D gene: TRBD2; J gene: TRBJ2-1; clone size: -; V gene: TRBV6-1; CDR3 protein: CASSYSGRSEQFF; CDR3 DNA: TGTGCCAGCAGTTATAGCGGGAGGAGTGAGCAGTTCTTC
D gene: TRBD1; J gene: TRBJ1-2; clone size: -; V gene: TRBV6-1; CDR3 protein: CASSGRQGVYGYTF; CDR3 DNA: TGTGCCAGCAGTGGCCGACAGGGTGTCTATGGCTACACCTTC
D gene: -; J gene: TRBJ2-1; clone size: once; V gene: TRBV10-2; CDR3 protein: CASNRASVNEQFF; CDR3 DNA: TGCGCCAGCAATCGAGCGTCGGTCAATGAGCAGTTCTTC
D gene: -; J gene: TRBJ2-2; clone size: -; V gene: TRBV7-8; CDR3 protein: CASRTDSLTTGELFF; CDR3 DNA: TGTGCCAGCAGGACCGACTCACTTACCACCGGGGAGCTGTTTTTT
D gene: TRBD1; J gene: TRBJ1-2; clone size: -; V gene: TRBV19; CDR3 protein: CASSISSGTGYGYTF; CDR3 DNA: TGTGCCAGTAGTATTAGTTCCGGGACAGGCTATGGCTACACCTTC
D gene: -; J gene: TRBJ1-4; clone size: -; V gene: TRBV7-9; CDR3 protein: CASSLYSQGEKLFF; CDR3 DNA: TGTGCCAGCAGCTTATATTCCCAGGGAGAAAAACTGTTTTTT
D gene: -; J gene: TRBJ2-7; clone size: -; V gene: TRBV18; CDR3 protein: CASSPGRTYEQYF; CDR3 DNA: TGTGCCAGCTCCCCAGGTCGGACCTACGAGCAGTACTTC
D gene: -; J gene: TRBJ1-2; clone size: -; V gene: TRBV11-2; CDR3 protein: CASSSRQVNYGYTF; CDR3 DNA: TGTGCCAGCAGCTCTAGACAGGTGAACTATGGCTACACCTTC
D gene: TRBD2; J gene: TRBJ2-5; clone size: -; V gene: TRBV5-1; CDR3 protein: CASSSTSGGRWQTQYF; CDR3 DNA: TGCGCCAGCAGCTCGACTAGCGGGGGCCGGTGGCAGACCCAGTACTTC
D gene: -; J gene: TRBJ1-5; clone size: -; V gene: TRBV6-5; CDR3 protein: CASSYSDGPNQPQHF; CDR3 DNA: TGTGCCAGCAGTTACTCAGACGGCCCCAATCAGCCCCAGCATTTT
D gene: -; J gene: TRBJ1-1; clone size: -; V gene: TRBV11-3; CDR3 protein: CASSLVVDTEAFF; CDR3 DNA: TGTGCCAGCAGCTTAGTTGTGGACACTGAAGCTTTCTTT
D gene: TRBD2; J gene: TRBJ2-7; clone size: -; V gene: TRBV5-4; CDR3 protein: CASSGRTSGIDEQYF; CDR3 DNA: TGTGCCAGCAGCGGTAGGACTAGCGGCATCGACGAGCAGTACTTC
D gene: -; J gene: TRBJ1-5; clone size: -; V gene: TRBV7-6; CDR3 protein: CASSIGWGQPQHF; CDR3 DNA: TGTGCCAGCAGTATAGGGTGGGGTCAGCCCCAGCATTTT
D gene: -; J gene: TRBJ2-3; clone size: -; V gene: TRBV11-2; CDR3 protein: CASSSRGSTDTQYF; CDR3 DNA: TGTGCCAGCAGCTCCCGGGGAAGTACAGATACGCAGTATTTT
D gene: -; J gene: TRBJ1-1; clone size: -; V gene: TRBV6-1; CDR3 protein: CASSGNTVNTEAFF; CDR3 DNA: TGTGCCAGCAGTGGAAACACAGTGAACACTGAAGCTTTCTTT
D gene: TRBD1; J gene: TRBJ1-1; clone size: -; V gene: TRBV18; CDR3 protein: CASSPPVGQGLAFF; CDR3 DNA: TGTGCCAGCTCACCACCGGTTGGACAGGGTCTAGCTTTCTTT
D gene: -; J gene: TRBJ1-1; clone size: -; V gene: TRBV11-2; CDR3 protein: CASSLGQANPEAFF; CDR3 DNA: TGTGCCAGCAGCTTAGGACAGGCTAACCCTGAAGCTTTCTTT
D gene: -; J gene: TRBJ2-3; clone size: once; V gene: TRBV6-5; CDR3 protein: CASSYLATGTTDTQYF; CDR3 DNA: TGTGCCAGCAGTTACCTAGCCACGGGAACTACAGATACGCAGTATTTT
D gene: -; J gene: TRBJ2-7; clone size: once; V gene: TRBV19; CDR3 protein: CATKIGMSSYEQYF; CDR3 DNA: TGTGCCACTAAAATCGGGATGAGCTCCTACGAGCAGTACTTC
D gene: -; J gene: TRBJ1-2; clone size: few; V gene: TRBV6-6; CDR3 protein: CASTPRPMGRDGYTF; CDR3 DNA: TGTGCCAGCACCCCGAGGCCGATGGGGAGGGATGGCTACACCTTC